This T cell receptor beta chain was profiled in a study of memory CD4+ T cells and cytomegalovirus serostatus. Study findings and constraints: The CMV-associated TCR signature appears largely within the CD4+ memory repertoire.

The sort gate was single viable CD3+CD4+CD8-CD45RO+ cells for memory CD4+ T cells. A single count supports this clone. No antigen is known for it. Repertoires were generated with immunoSEQ multiplex PCR, while TCRdb's copy carries only in-frame clones and drops some. The top ten hold roughly 1.1% of the sample, which has tens of thousands of clones, about four fifths seen once. The germline CDR1 and CDR2 sequences are SGHNT and YYREEE (reference sequence). V lost 5 bases and J lost 7, with 19 bases in between. The length of the CDR3 is 14 residues. The origin of this receptor is an adult in good health and CMV-seronegative. The sample consisted of memory CD4+ T cells from blood. The rearrangement links TRBV5-4 to TRBJ2-7, with D uncertain. The CDR3 region has the DNA TGTGCCAGCAGTCCCCAGGAGTTCACCTTGGAGCAGTACTTC. It yields the protein CASSPQEFTLEQYF.